These T cell receptor beta chains were read from a single sample in a study of cytomegalovirus exposure and HLA in healthy donors. The assay was immunoSEQ multiplex PCR, and TCRdb's table has in-frame clones only and misses some. The sample holds 150,000 or so clones, roughly 70% seen once. The sequenced sample consisted of PBMCs. The source of these receptors is a girl aged 5-17 years in good health and CMV-seronegative. Each CDR3 is given with its conserved first and last residue. A D gene is named only where the DNA matches it firmly. Not all rows give a size; the values are once, few, many and, for expanded clones, a class.

j_call clone_size v_call d_call cdr3_aa cdr3_nt
TRBJ2-7 . TRBV5-1 TRBD1 CASSPTTFGTAEQYF TGCGCCAGCTCCCCGACCACCTTCGGGACAGCCGAGCAGTACTTC
TRBJ2-1 once TRBV5-1 . CASSILRDLHNEQFF TGCGCCAGCAGCATCCTCCGGGACTTACACAATGAGCAGTTCTTC
TRBJ2-1 . TRBV5-1 TRBD2 CASSPLLAGAYNEQFF TGCGCCAGCAGCCCCCTACTAGCGGGGGCTTACAATGAGCAGTTCTTC
TRBJ2-7 once TRBV5-6 TRBD2 CASSPLAGSYEQYF TGTGCCAGCAGCCCACTAGCGGGGAGCTACGAGCAGTACTTC
TRBJ2-7 . TRBV28 TRBD2 CASTAAGDEQYF TGTGCCAGCACCGCTGCGGGGGACGAGCAGTACTTC
TRBJ1-5 . TRBV19 . CASSIERRRQPQHF TGTGCCAGTAGTATTGAAAGGAGGAGGCAGCCCCAGCATTTT
TRBJ2-5 . TRBV5-1 . CASRTGEETQYF TGCGCCAGCAGGACGGGGGAAGAGACCCAGTACTTC
TRBJ2-5 . TRBV7-3 TRBD2 CASSAVGRGGKETQYF TGTGCCAGCAGCGCCGTCGGGCGGGGGGGCAAAGAGACCCAGTACTTC
TRBJ2-1 . TRBV19 TRBD2 CASSTSGDYNEQFF TGTGCCAGTAGTACTAGCGGGGACTACAATGAGCAGTTCTTC
TRBJ2-2 . TRBV7-3 TRBD1 CASSRGVRTGVTGELFF TGTGCCAGCAGCCGTGGGGTTCGGACAGGGGTCACCGGGGAGCTGTTTTTT
TRBJ2-1 . TRBV27 . CASSQSPPRQDLGNEQFF TGTGCCAGCAGTCAAAGTCCCCCTCGACAGGACCTGGGCAATGAGCAGTTCTTC
TRBJ2-7 once TRBV27 TRBD1 CASSPNRGREQYF TGTGCCAGCAGTCCTAACAGGGGGCGAGAGCAGTACTTC
TRBJ2-3 . TRBV5-6 TRBD1 CASSFHRGLGTDTQYF TGTGCCAGCAGCTTTCACAGGGGGCTCGGCACAGATACGCAGTATTTT
TRBJ1-1 . TRBV7-9 . CASSLGGGMNTEAFF TGTGCCAGCAGCTTAGGGGGCGGCATGAACACTGAAGCTTTCTTT
TRBJ2-3 once TRBV2 TRBD2 CASSEGLAGALTTDTQYF TGTGCCAGCAGTGAGGGGCTAGCGGGGGCCCTTACCACAGATACGCAGTATTTT
TRBJ2-3 . TRBV19 . CASSIAGFPTDTQYF TGTGCCAGTAGTATAGCGGGATTCCCGACAGATACGCAGTATTTT
TRBJ2-7 . TRBV9 TRBD1 CASSSRDSQNYEQYF TGTGCCAGCAGCAGCCGGGACAGCCAAAACTACGAGCAGTACTTC
TRBJ1-2 few TRBV4-1 TRBD1 CASSLPTGYGYTF TGCGCCAGCAGCCTACCGACAGGGTACGGCTACACCTTC
TRBJ1-2 . TRBV5-1 . CASSAGEGSYYGYTF TGCGCCAGCAGCGCAGGGGAAGGTAGTTACTATGGCTACACCTTC
TRBJ1-1 . TRBV27 . CASSLWGGEAFF TGTGCCAGCAGTTTATGGGGGGGTGAAGCTTTCTTT
TRBJ2-3 once TRBV18 TRBD1 CASSLGRDRATDTQYF TGTGCCAGCTCCCTGGGGCGAGACAGGGCCACAGATACGCAGTATTTT
TRBJ1-3 . TRBV2 TRBD1 CASRFPGGSGNTIYF TGTGCCAGCAGATTCCCAGGGGGCTCTGGAAACACCATATATTTT
TRBJ1-1 . TRBV6-5 TRBD1 CASSPGQVVTEAFF TGTGCCAGCAGTCCCGGACAGGTAGTCACTGAAGCTTTCTTT
TRBJ2-5 . TRBV7-9 . CASSSPVGAAQETQYF TGTGCCAGCAGCTCGCCGGTGGGGGCAGCCCAAGAGACCCAGTACTTC
TRBJ2-7 . TRBV7-9 . CASSGSSSYEQYF TGTGCCAGCAGTGGTTCTAGCTCCTACGAGCAGTACTTC
TRBJ1-1 . TRBV5-1 . CASSLSQGSTEAFF TGCGCCAGCAGCTTGAGCCAGGGGAGCACTGAAGCTTTCTTT
TRBJ1-4 . TRBV9 TRBD1 CASSIGDSEEKLFF TGTGCCAGCAGCATCGGGGACAGTGAGGAAAAACTGTTTTTT
TRBJ1-2 . TRBV7-6 TRBD1 CASSLVLGTGGEANYGYTF TGTGCCAGCAGCTTAGTGCTCGGGACAGGGGGCGAAGCTAACTATGGCTACACCTTC
TRBJ1-1 . TRBV13 . CASSLLNTEAFF TGTGCCAGCTCACTCTTGAACACTGAAGCTTTCTTT
TRBJ2-7 . TRBV2 . CASRTTGYHEQYF TGTGCCAGCAGAACTACAGGGTACCACGAGCAGTACTTC
TRBJ2-7 few TRBV10-3 TRBD2 CAISESVSGASYEQYF TGTGCCATCAGTGAGTCGGTAAGCGGGGCATCCTACGAGCAGTACTTC
TRBJ2-7 . TRBV15 TRBD2 CATSPRTSFVSYEQYF TGTGCCACCAGCCCCCGGACTAGTTTTGTCTCCTACGAGCAGTACTTC
TRBJ1-5 . TRBV27 TRBD1 CASSLSPGTELYSNQPQHF TGTGCCAGCAGTTTATCCCCCGGGACAGAGTTATATAGCAATCAGCCCCAGCATTTT
TRBJ1-5 . TRBV28 . CASSQTGSAQPQHF TGTGCCAGCAGTCAAACAGGGTCTGCTCAGCCCCAGCATTTT
TRBJ1-2 . TRBV19 . CASSIESFRGTYGYTF TGTGCCAGTAGTATAGAAAGTTTTAGGGGGACCTATGGCTACACCTTC
TRBJ2-7 few TRBV25-1 . CASSPSPPDRLYF TGTGCCAGCAGCCCAAGCCCCCCGGACAGACTGTACTTC
TRBJ2-5 . TRBV18 . CASSPLERTQYF TGTGCCAGCTCCCCCTTAGAGAGGACCCAGTACTTC
TRBJ1-2 once TRBV5-1 . CASSLGESGYGYTF TGCGCCAGCAGCTTGGGAGAATCGGGCTATGGCTACACCTTC
TRBJ2-6 . TRBV5-1 TRBD1 CASSLQGPPGANVLTF TGCGCCAGCAGCTTACAGGGGCCCCCAGGGGCCAACGTCCTGACTTTC
TRBJ2-1 . TRBV9 . CASSVAQVYNEQFF TGTGCCAGCAGCGTAGCACAGGTATACAATGAGCAGTTCTTC
TRBJ1-3 few TRBV6-6 . CASGGGDGNTIYF TGTGCCAGCGGCGGGGGAGATGGAAACACCATATATTTT
TRBJ1-6 . TRBV27 . CASSLAGTRGSYNSPLHF TGTGCCAGCAGTTTAGCGGGAACAAGGGGCTCCTATAATTCACCCCTCCACTTT
TRBJ2-5 . TRBV5-1 TRBD1 CASHTADRAVQETQYF TGCGCCAGCCATACTGCCGACAGGGCGGTCCAAGAGACCCAGTACTTC
TRBJ1-6 . TRBV9 . CASSVGEGGSRSPLHF TGTGCCAGCAGCGTAGGTGAGGGAGGGTCGCGATCACCCCTCCACTTT
TRBJ1-2 . TRBV4-2 . CASSQVDSSYGYTF TGTGCCAGCAGCCAAGTTGACAGCAGCTATGGCTACACCTTC
TRBJ2-3 . TRBV5-6 TRBD1 CASSSSGTASTDTQYF TGTGCCAGCAGCTCCTCCGGGACAGCTAGCACAGATACGCAGTATTTT
TRBJ2-1 . TRBV27 . CASSRGGGEQFF TGTGCCAGCAGTCGCGGGGGCGGTGAGCAGTTCTTC
TRBJ1-5 few TRBV7-9 . CASSLEEGQGLQPQHF TGTGCCAGCAGCTTAGAAGAAGGGCAGGGGCTACAGCCCCAGCATTTT
TRBJ2-1 . TRBV4-2 TRBD2 CASSLEAGALGDEQFF TGTGCCAGCAGCCTAGAAGCGGGGGCCCTTGGCGATGAGCAGTTCTTC
TRBJ2-7 few TRBV30 TRBD1 CAWSIPWDSFIYEQYF TGTGCCTGGAGTATCCCCTGGGACAGCTTTATCTACGAGCAGTACTTC
TRBJ2-1 . TRBV6-1 TRBD2 CASRGSGGDNEQFF TGTGCCAGCAGGGGTAGCGGGGGGGACAATGAGCAGTTCTTC
TRBJ2-1 . TRBV7-3 TRBD2 CASSPGLAGYNEQFF TGTGCCAGCAGCCCAGGACTAGCGGGGTACAATGAGCAGTTCTTC
TRBJ2-2 . TRBV28 TRBD1 CASSPTGGSGELFF TGTGCCAGCAGTCCCACAGGGGGGTCCGGGGAGCTGTTTTTT